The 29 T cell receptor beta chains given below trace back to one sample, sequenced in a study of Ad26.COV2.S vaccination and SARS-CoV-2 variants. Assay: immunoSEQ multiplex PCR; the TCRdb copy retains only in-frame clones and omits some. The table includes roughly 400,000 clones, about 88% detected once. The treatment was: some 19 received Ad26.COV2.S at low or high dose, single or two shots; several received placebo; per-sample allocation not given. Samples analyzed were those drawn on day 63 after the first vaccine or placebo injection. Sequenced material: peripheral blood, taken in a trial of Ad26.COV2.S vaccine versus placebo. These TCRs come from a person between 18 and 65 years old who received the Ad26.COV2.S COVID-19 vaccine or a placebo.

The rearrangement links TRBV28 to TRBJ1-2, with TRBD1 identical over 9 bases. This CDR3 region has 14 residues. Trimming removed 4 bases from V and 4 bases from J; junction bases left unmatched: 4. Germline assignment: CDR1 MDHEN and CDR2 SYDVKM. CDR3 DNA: TGTGCCAGCAGTTCTCGACAGGGGGGCTATGGCTACACCTTC. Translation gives CASSSRQGGYGYTF.

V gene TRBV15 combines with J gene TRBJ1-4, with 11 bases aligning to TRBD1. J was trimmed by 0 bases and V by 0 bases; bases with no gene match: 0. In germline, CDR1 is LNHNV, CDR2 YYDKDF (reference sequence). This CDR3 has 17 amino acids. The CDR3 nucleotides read TGTGCCACCAGCAGAGAGGGACAGGGGGCAACTAATGAAAAACTGTTTTTT. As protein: CATSREGQGATNEKLFF.

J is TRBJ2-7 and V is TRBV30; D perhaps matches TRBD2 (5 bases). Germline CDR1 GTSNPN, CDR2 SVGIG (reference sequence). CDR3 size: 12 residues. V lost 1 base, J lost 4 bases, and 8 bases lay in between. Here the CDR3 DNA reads TGTGCCTGGAGTGGAGGGTATTACGAGCAGTACTTC. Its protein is CAWSGGYYEQYF.

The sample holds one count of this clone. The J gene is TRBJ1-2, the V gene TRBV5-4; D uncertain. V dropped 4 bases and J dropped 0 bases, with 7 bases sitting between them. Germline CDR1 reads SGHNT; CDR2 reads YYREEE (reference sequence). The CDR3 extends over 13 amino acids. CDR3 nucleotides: TGTGCCAGCAGCCCAGCGGCTAACTATGGCTACACCTTC. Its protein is CASSPAANYGYTF.

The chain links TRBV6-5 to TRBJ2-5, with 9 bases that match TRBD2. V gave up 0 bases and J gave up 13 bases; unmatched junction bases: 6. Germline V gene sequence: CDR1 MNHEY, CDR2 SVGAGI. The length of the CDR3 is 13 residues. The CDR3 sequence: CASSYSIAGERYF. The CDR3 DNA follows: TGTGCCAGCAGTTACTCGATAGCGGGAGAGAGGTACTTC.

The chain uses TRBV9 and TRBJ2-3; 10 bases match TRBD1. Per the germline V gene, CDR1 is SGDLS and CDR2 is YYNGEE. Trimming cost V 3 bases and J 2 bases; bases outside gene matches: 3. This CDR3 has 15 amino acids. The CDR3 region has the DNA TGTGCCAGCAGCGCCGGACAGGGGGACACAGATACGCAGTATTTT. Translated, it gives CASSAGQGDTDTQYF.

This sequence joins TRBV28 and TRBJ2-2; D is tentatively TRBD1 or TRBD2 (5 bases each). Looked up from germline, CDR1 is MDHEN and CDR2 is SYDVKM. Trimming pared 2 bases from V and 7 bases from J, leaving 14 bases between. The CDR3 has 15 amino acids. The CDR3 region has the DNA TGTGCCAGCAGTTTACCCCAGGGAGACATCGGGGAGCTGTTTTTT. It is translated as CASSLPQGDIGELFF. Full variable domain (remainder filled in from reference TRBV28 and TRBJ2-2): DVKVTQSSRYLVKRTGEKVFLECVQDMDHENMFWYRQDPGLGLRLIYFSYDVKMKEKGDIPEGYSVSREKKERFSLILESASTNQTSMYLCASSLPQGDIGELFFGEGSRLTVL.

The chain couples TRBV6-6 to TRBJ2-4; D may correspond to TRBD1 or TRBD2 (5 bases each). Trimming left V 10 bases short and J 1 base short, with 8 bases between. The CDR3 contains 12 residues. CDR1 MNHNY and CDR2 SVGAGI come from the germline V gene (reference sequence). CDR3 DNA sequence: TGTGCCACCAGGGAGGCCAAAAACATTCAGTACTTC. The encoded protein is CATREAKNIQYF.

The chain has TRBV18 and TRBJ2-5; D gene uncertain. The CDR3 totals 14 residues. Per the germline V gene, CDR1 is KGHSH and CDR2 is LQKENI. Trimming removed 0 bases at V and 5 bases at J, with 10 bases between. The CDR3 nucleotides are TGTGCCAGCTCACCACCGTCCGGGTCGGAGACCCAGTACTTC. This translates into CASSPPSGSETQYF.

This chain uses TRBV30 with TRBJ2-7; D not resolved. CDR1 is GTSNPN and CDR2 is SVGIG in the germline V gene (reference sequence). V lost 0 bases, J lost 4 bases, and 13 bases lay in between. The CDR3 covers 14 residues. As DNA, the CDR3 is TGTGCCTGGAGTGTACCCGGGCAGACATACGAGCAGTACTTC. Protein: CAWSVPGQTYEQYF.

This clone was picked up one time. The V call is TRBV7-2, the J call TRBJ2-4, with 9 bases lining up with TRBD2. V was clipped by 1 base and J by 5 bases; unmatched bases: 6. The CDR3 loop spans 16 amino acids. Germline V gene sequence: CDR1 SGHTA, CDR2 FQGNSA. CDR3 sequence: CASSLGRGRAQNIQYF. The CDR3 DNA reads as TGTGCCAGCAGCTTAGGACGCGGGAGGGCCCAAAACATTCAGTACTTC.

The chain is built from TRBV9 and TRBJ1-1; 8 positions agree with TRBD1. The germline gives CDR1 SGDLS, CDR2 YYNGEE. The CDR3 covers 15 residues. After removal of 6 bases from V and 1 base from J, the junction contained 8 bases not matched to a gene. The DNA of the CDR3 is TGTGCCAGCACCACTTCCGGGACAGGGAACACTGAAGCTTTCTTT. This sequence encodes CASTTSGTGNTEAFF.

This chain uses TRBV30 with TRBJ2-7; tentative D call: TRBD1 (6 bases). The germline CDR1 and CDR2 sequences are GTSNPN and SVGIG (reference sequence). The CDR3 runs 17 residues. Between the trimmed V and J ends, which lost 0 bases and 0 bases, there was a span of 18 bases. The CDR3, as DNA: TGTGCCTGGAGTGTAAGGTTGAGGACAGATAACTCCTACGAGCAGTACTTC. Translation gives CAWSVRLRTDNSYEQYF.

The CDR3 region is CASRTTSGSYEQYF. For the CDR3, the DNA is TGTGCCAGTAGGACGACTAGCGGCTCCTACGAGCAGTACTTC. The rearrangement links TRBV19 to TRBJ2-7; 9 bases are shared with TRBD2. This CDR3 contains 14 residues. J was trimmed by 0 bases and V by 6 bases; bases with no gene match: 3. Germline V gene data show CDR1 as LNHDA and CDR2 as SQIVND (reference sequence). The entire variable domain, with the rest obtained from reference TRBV19 and TRBJ2-7, is as follows: DGGITQSPKYLFRKEGQNVTLSCEQNLNHDAMYWYRQDPGQGLRLIYYSQIVNDFQKGDIAEGYSVSREKKESFPLTVTSAQKNPTAFYLCASRTTSGSYEQYFGPGTRLTVT.

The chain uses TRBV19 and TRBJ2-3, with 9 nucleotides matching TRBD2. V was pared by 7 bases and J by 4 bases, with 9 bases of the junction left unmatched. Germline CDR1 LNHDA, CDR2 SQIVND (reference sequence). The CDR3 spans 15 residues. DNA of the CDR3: TGTGCCAGTAAATCCGGCGGGAGGGCTGCAGATACGCAGTATTTT. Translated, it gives CASKSGGRAADTQYF.

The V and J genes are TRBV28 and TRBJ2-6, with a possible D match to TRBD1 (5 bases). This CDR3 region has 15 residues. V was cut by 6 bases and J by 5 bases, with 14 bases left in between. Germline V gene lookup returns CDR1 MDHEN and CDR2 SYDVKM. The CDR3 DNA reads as TGTGCCAGCAGGATGACAGCCCTCTGGGCCAACGTCCTGACTTTC. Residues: CASRMTALWANVLTF.

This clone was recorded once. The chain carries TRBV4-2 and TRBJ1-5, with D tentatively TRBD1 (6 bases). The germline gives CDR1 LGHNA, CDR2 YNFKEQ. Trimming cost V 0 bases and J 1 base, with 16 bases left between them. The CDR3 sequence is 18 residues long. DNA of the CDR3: TGTGCCAGCAGCCAAGATGACTCTCGAGGGGGAAGCAATCAGCCCCAGCATTTT. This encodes CASSQDDSRGGSNQPQHF.

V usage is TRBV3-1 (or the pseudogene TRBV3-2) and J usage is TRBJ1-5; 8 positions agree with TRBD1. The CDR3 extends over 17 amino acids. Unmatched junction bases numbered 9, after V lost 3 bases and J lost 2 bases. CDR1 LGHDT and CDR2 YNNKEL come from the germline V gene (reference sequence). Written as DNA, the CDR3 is TGTGCCAGCAGCCAGGAGACAGGGGTGCCGGGCAATCAGCCCCAGCATTTT. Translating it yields CASSQETGVPGNQPQHF.

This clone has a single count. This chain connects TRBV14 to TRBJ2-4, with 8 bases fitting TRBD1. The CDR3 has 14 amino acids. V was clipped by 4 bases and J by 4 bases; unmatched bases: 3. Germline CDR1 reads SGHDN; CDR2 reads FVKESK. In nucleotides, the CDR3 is TGTGCCAGCAGCCCCTGGACAGGGAAAAACATTCAGTACTTC. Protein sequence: CASSPWTGKNIQYF.

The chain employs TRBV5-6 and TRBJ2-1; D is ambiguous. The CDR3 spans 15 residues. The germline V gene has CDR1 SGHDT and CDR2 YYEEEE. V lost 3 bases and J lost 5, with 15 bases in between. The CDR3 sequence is CASSSLLGPDNEQFF. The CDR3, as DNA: TGTGCCAGCAGCTCCCTCCTGGGCCCAGACAATGAGCAGTTCTTC. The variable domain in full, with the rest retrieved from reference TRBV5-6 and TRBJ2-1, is DAGVTQSPTHLIKTRGQQVTLRCSPKSGHDTVSWYQQALGQGPQFIFQYYEEEERQRGNFPDRFSGHQFPNYSSELNVNALLLGDSALYLCASSSLLGPDNEQFFGPGTRLTVL.

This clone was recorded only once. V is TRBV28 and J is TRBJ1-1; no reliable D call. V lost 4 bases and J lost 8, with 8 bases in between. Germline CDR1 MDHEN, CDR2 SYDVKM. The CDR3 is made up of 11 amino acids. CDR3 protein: CASSSAQEAFF. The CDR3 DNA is TGTGCCAGCAGTTCCGCCCAAGAAGCTTTCTTT. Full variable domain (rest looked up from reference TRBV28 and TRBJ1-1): DVKVTQSSRYLVKRTGEKVFLECVQDMDHENMFWYRQDPGLGLRLIYFSYDVKMKEKGDIPEGYSVSREKKERFSLILESASTNQTSMYLCASSSAQEAFFGQGTRLTVV.

CDR3 DNA: TGTGCCAGCAGCCCCTCTCGGGGAGTCCGTCCAGATACGCAGTATTTT. Its protein product is CASSPSRGVRPDTQYF. V usage is TRBV11-3 and J usage is TRBJ2-3, with D possibly being TRBD2 (5 bases). Germline V gene sequence: CDR1 SGHNT, CDR2 YENEEA. CDR3 size: 16 residues. V dropped 5 bases and J dropped 4 bases, with 19 bases sitting between them.

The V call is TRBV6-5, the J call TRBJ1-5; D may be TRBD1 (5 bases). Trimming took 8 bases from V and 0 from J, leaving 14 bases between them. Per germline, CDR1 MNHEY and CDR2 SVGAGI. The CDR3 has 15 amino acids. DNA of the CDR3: TGTGCCAGCCTTTCACAGGTATATAGCAATCAGCCCCAGCATTTT. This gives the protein CASLSQVYSNQPQHF.

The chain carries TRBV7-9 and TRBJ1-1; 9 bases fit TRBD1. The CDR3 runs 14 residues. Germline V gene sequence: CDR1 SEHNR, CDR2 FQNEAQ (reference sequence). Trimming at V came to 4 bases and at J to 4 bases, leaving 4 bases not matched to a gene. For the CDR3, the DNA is TGTGCCAGCAGCTCCATGGGACAGGGCACTGAAGCTTTCTTT. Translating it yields CASSSMGQGTEAFF.

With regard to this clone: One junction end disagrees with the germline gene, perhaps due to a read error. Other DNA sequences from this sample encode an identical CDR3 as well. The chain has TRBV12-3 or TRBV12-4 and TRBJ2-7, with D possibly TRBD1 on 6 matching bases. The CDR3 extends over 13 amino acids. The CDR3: CASSLGGSYEQYF. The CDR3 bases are TGTGCCAGCAGCTTAGGGGGCTCCTACGAGCAGTACTTC.

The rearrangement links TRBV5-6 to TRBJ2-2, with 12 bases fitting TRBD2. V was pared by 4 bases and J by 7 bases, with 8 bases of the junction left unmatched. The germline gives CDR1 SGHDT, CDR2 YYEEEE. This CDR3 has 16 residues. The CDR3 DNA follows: TGTGCCAGCAGCGCCGGACTAGCGGGATGGGACGGGGAGCTGTTTTTT. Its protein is CASSAGLAGWDGELFF.

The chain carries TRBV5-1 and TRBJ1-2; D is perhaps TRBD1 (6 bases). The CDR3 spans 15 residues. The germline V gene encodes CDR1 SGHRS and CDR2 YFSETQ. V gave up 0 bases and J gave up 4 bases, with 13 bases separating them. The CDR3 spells CASSLGNRAGYGYTF. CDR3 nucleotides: TGCGCCAGCAGCTTGGGGAACAGGGCTGGCTATGGCTACACCTTC.

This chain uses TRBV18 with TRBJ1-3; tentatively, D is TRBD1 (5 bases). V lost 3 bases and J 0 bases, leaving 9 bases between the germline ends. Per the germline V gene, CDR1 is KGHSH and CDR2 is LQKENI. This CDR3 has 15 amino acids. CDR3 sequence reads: CASSPGQYSGNTIYF. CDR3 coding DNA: TGTGCCAGCTCACCGGGGCAGTACTCTGGAAACACCATATATTTT.

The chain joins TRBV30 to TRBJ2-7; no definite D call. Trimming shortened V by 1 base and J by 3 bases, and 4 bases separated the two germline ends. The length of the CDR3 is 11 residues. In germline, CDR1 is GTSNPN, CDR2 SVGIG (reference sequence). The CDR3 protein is CAWSAFYEQYF. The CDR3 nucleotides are TGTGCCTGGAGTGCATTCTACGAGCAGTACTTC.